This T cell receptor beta chain derives from a study of blood T cell repertoires in COVID-19. Enrollment of patients from Seattle took place during active infection, with longitudinal follow-up. This table comes from immunoSEQ multiplex PCR, and its TCRdb copy is limited to in-frame clones, with some not included. The repertoire holds 96,000 or so clones, with roughly 79% as singletons. This clone was detected once. Sequencing was done on a sample of peripheral blood. This receptor was identified in a man aged 80 or over with COVID-19, enrolled during active disease.

CDR3 nucleotide sequence: TGTGCCAGCAGTGAAACTGGCAGGGGCACTGAAGCTTTCTTT. Amino acid sequence: CASSETGRGTEAFF. This chain links TRBV2 with TRBJ1-1; weak D call: TRBD1 (6 bases). Germline loops: CDR1 SNHLY, CDR2 FYNNEI. V was pared by 2 bases and J by 4 bases, with 11 bases between. This CDR3 has 14 residues.